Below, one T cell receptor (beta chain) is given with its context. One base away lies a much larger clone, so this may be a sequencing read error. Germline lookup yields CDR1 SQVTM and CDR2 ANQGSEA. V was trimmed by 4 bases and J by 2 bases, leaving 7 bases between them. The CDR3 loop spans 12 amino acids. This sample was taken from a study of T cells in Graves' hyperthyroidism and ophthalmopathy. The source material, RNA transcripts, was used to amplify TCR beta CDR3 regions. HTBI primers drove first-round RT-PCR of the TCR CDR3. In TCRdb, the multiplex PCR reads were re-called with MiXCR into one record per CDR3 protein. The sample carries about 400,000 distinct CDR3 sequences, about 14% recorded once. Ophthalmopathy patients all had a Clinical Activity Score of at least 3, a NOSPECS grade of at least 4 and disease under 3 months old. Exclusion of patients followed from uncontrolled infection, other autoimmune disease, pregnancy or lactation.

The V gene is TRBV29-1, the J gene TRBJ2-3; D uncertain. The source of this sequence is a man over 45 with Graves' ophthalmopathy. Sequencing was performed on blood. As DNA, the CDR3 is TGCAGCGTTGTCGGAAACACAGATACGCAGTATTTT. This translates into CSVVGNTDTQYF.